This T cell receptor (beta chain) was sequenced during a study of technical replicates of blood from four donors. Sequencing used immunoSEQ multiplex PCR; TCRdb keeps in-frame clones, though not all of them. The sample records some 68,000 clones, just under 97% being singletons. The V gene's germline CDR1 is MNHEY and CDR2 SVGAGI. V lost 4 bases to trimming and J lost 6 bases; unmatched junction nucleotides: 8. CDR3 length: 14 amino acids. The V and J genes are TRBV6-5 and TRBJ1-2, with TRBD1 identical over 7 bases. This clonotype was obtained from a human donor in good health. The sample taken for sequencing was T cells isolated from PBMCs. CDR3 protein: CASSSPDRFHGYTF. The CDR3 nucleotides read TGTGCCAGCAGTTCCCCGGACAGGTTCCATGGCTACACCTTC.